These 22 T cell receptor beta chains were all obtained from the same sample, sequenced in a study of T cell repertoires in cytomegalovirus infection. Their cognate antigens are unknown. TCRdb re-derived calls from the reads in MiXCR, one entry per CDR3 protein. This table holds around 900,000 distinct CDR3 sequences, around 30% found once. This specimen consisted of cultured CD8+ T cells from PBMCs, obtained from culture after CMV antigen stimulation. Receptors were obtained from a human donor in good health (CMV status not recorded). Some clones in this sample may be carry-over from other donors' samples.

This clonotype was seen more than once but under ten times. The V and J genes are TRBV28 and TRBJ2-1; 9 nucleotides align to TRBD1. This CDR3 is 17 amino acids long. Germline lookup yields CDR1 MDHEN and CDR2 SYDVKM. V dropped 6 bases and J dropped 5; count of bases not matched to a gene: 14. CDR3 sequence: CASSRTADRGYNNEQFF. In DNA form, the CDR3 reads TGTGCCAGCAGCCGCACCGCGGACAGGGGATACAACAATGAGCAGTTCTTC.

Only a few counts were recorded for this clonotype. V and J are TRBV2 and TRBJ2-1; a weak D match, TRBD2 (5 bases). CDR1 SNHLY and CDR2 FYNNEI come from the germline V gene. The CDR3 length is 12 residues. Trimming removed 6 bases at V and 7 bases at J, with 10 bases between. This chain's CDR3 is CASRAGVNEQFF. In nucleotides, the CDR3 is TGTGCCAGCAGAGCCGGGGTGAATGAGCAGTTCTTC.

The chain links TRBV20-1 to TRBJ2-1; D gene unclear. Germline CDR1 reads DFQATT; CDR2 reads SNEGSKA (reference sequence). Trimming cost V 4 bases and J 2 bases, with 15 bases left between them. This CDR3 region has 15 residues. The chain's CDR3 is CSAKTPPVTYNEQFF. CDR3 sequence (DNA): TGCAGTGCTAAGACTCCACCGGTAACCTACAATGAGCAGTTCTTC.

This clonotype was observed at least ten times. The chain couples TRBV7-9 to TRBJ1-5, with no clear D. The CDR3 sequence is 17 residues long. From germline, CDR1 is SEHNR and CDR2 FQNEAQ (reference sequence). Trimming stripped 2 bases from V and 6 bases from J, with 20 bases between. The CDR3 region has the DNA TGTGCCAGCAGCTTATTCATTCTTATAGCATTTAGTCAGCCCCAGCATTTT. Translating it yields CASSLFILIAFSQPQHF. Full variable domain (missing parts from reference TRBV7-9 and TRBJ1-5): DTGVSQNPRHKITKRGQNVTFRCDPISEHNRLYWYRQTLGQGPEFLTYFQNEAQLEKSRLLSDRFSAERPKGSFSTLEIQRTEQGDSAMYLCASSLFILIAFSQPQHFGDGTRLSIL.

This clonotype appeared a few times. The junction differs from germline at one of its ends, possibly a read error. V gene TRBV4-1 combines with J gene TRBJ2-1; TRBD2 agrees at 9 bases. This CDR3 has 18 residues. Germline V gene data show CDR1 as MGHRA and CDR2 as YSYEKL. CDR3 loop: CASSQAPPQRGVYNEQFF. As DNA, the CDR3 is TGCGCTAGCAGCCAAGCGCCTCCCCAGCGGGGGGTCTACAATGAGCAGTTCTTC.

J is TRBJ2-1 and V is TRBV13; D might be TRBD2 (6 bases). CDR3 size: 15 residues. Germline values: CDR1 PRHDT, CDR2 FYEKMQ (reference sequence). Trimming removed 7 bases at V and 5 bases at J, with 18 bases between. This chain's CDR3 is CASNLRDSRNNEQFF. In DNA, the CDR3 is TGTGCCAGCAACCTCAGGGACTCACGAAACAATGAGCAGTTCTTC.

In regard to this clonotype: Given a much more abundant clone one base away, this may be a read error. The CDR3 end shows no conserved phenylalanine or tryptophan, and so a read error is likely. The chain joins TRBV7-8 to TRBJ1-1; no clear D. The CDR3 covers 13 residues. The V and J ends lost 5 bases and 3 bases respectively, with 10 bases between them. The germline gives CDR1 SGHVS, CDR2 FQNEAQ. The CDR3 loop reads CASSPGVYTEAFS. The CDR3 DNA reads TGTGCCAGCAGCCCCGGGGTTTACACTGAAGCTTTCTCT.

The chain has TRBV28 and TRBJ1-1; no definite D call. The CDR3 runs to 14 residues. Trimming shortened V by 3 bases and J by 5 bases, and 13 bases separated the two germline ends. Germline V gives CDR1 MDHEN, CDR2 SYDVKM. CDR3 nucleotide sequence: TGTGCCAGCAGTTTGAGGTCCAAACGGACTGAAGCTTTCTTT. Protein product: CASSLRSKRTEAFF.

This clonotype was observed a handful of times. The chain has TRBV25-1 and TRBJ1-2; 9 nucleotides align to TRBD1. The germline V gene has CDR1 MGHDK and CDR2 SYGVNS. The CDR3 contains 14 residues. The V gene end was trimmed by 2 bases and the J gene end by 6 bases; junction bases not matched to a gene: 4. The CDR3 loop is CASSERQGEDGYTF. The CDR3 DNA is TGTGCCAGCAGTGAAAGACAGGGGGAGGATGGCTACACCTTC.

The rearrangement uses TRBV5-6 and TRBJ1-6; 10 bases match TRBD1. The CDR3 has 15 amino acids. Per germline, CDR1 SGHDT and CDR2 YYEEEE. The ends lost 4 bases at V and 9 bases at J; junction bases unmatched: 7. CDR3: CASSVGTGAFSPLHF. The DNA for the CDR3 is TGTGCCAGCAGCGTGGGGACAGGGGCTTTTTCACCCCTCCACTTT.

This clonotype was detected many times. This rearrangement joins TRBV7-2 to TRBJ2-3; 14 nucleotides match TRBD2. Germline CDR1 SGHTA, CDR2 FQGNSA. The CDR3 covers 21 residues. Trimming took 5 bases from V and 2 from J; bases not matched to a gene: 18. CDR3 nucleotides: TGTGCCAGCAGCCCACCCCCCCGGACTAGCGGGGGGAGCTATCACACAGATACGCAGTATTTT. Its protein is CASSPPPRTSGGSYHTDTQYF. Drawing the rest from reference TRBV7-2 and TRBJ2-3, the complete variable domain is GAGVSQSPSNKVTEKGKDVELRCDPISGHTALYWYRQSLGQGLEFLIYFQGNSAPDKSGLPSDRFSAERTGGSVSTLTIQRTQQEDSAVYLCASSPPPRTSGGSYHTDTQYFGPGTRLTVL.

Worth noting for this clonotype: This likely reflects a read error, since a far larger clone is one base away. V gene TRBV7-6 combines with J gene TRBJ2-7, with 10 bases lining up with TRBD1. The length of the CDR3 is 14 residues. CDR1 is SGHVS and CDR2 is FNYEAQ in the germline V gene. The CDR3 DNA reads as TGTTCCAGCAGCCCTCGGACAGGGGGCTACGAGCAGTACTTC. It codes for CSSSPRTGGYEQYF.

This clonotype turned up a few times. V and J are TRBV20-1 and TRBJ2-7; TRBD1 agrees at 10 bases. With 7 bases clipped from V and 4 bases from J, the junction kept 10 bases outside the gene matches. Germline V gene lookup returns CDR1 DFQATT and CDR2 SNEGSKA (reference sequence). The CDR3 spans 14 residues. For the CDR3, the DNA is TGCAGTGTGAACCGGGACAGGGGACGGTACGAGCAGTACTTC. Translation gives CSVNRDRGRYEQYF.

The chain employs TRBV7-6 and TRBJ2-7, with TRBD1 matching over 7 bases. V lost 1 base and J lost 5; bases outside the gene matches: 5. CDR1 and CDR2 (germline): SGHVS, FNYEAQ. The CDR3 extends over 14 amino acids. The CDR3 DNA reads TGTGCCAGCAGCTTAGAAGGGGGCGGACACGAGCAGTACGTC. This codes for CASSLEGGGHEQYV.

This clonotype occurred many times. As the CDR3 is not closed by the conserved phenylalanine or tryptophan, this likely results from a read error. The DNA is omitted, as the CDR3 cannot be located on it reliably, and the CDR3 follows TCRdb's listing. The CDR3 sequence is CASSLPHLAGVFMS. The chain uses TRBV5-1 and TRBJ2-1; the table calls TRBD2, which could not be checked here. Germline V gives CDR1 SGHRS, CDR2 YFSETQ. Counting both end residues, the CDR3 totals 14 amino acids.

This clonotype has a count of ten or more. The chain links TRBV7-2 to TRBJ2-3, with 11 bases matching TRBD2. This CDR3 has 15 residues. Looked up from germline, CDR1 is SGHTA and CDR2 is FQGNSA. The ends lost 5 bases at V and 5 bases at J; junction bases unmatched: 6. CDR3 DNA: TGTGCCAGCAGCCGTAGCGGGGGGGCGGGAGATACGCAGTATTTT. Translating gives CASSRSGGAGDTQYF.

The chain carries TRBV6-2 or TRBV6-3 and TRBJ2-7, with unresolved D. CDR3 length equals 10 residues. The V gene's germline CDR1 is MNHEY and CDR2 SVGEGT. Trimming removed 8 bases from V and 7 bases from J, with 9 bases in between. CDR3 in amino acids: CASGRKEQYV. DNA of the CDR3: TGTGCCAGCGGTCGAAAAGAGCAGTACGTC.

This clonotype was seen repeatedly, ten times or more. This chain uses TRBV6-5 with TRBJ1-5; no definite D call. Germline lookup yields CDR1 MNHEY and CDR2 SVGAGI. The V and J ends lost 0 bases and 0 bases respectively, with 6 bases between them. CDR3 size: 15 residues. The CDR3 DNA sequence: TGTGCCAGCAGTTACTCATACGATAGCAATCAGCCCCAGCATTTT. Encoded protein: CASSYSYDSNQPQHF.

The chain has TRBV14 and TRBJ1-1, with a weak D call TRBD1 (6 bases). V lost 2 bases and J lost 1, with 11 bases in between. This CDR3 comprises 15 residues. Germline V gives CDR1 SGHDN, CDR2 FVKESK. The chain's CDR3 is CASSQWGQQNTEAFF. DNA of the CDR3: TGTGCCAGCAGCCAATGGGGACAACAGAACACTGAAGCTTTCTTT.

Ten or more counts support this clonotype. V usage is TRBV7-8 and J usage is TRBJ2-7; 10 bases fit TRBD1. The CDR3 spans 16 residues. The V and J ends lost 0 bases and 4 bases, in that order; junction bases with no gene match: 6. CDR1 is SGHVS and CDR2 is FQNEAQ in the germline V gene. DNA for the CDR3: TGTGCCAGCAGCTTAGCAGGGACAGGGGATTATTACGAGCAGTACTTC. This sequence encodes CASSLAGTGDYYEQYF.

CDR3 in amino acids: CASSLVGQKNQPQHF. The CDR3 DNA follows: TGTGCCAGCAGCTTAGTGGGACAAAAAAATCAGCCCCAGCATTTT. The gene calls are TRBV7-9 and TRBJ1-5; TRBD1 is a possible D gene (6 bases). Germline V CDR1 and CDR2: SEHNR, FQNEAQ (reference sequence). Trimming shortened V by 1 base and J by 4 bases, and 11 bases separated the two germline ends. The CDR3 contains 15 residues.

The V gene is TRBV7-8, the J gene TRBJ1-1; 7 bases agree with TRBD1. Germline V lookup: CDR1 SGHVS, CDR2 FQNEAQ. The CDR3 runs to 16 residues. V trimming: 3 bases; J trimming: 3 bases; junction bases outside the gene matches: 10. The CDR3 protein is CASSLHPTGDYTEAFF. CDR3 nucleotide sequence: TGTGCCAGCAGCTTGCACCCTACAGGGGACTACACTGAAGCTTTCTTT.